The 27 T cell receptor beta chains below were found in one sample sequenced in a study of Ad26.COV2.S vaccination and SARS-CoV-2 variants. The treatment here: roughly 19 received Ad26.COV2.S at low or high dose, single or two shots; about 5 received placebo; per-sample allocation not given. After the first vaccine or placebo injection, samples were drawn on day 63. Measured with immunoSEQ multiplex PCR; TCRdb has only the in-frame clones, and not every one. Of 400,000 to 500,000 clones detected, about 88% appear once; the ten largest clones hold 2.5% to 3%. This specimen was peripheral blood, taken in a trial of Ad26.COV2.S vaccine versus placebo. These receptors all stem from a person aged 18 to 65 who received the Ad26.COV2.S COVID-19 vaccine or a placebo.

This rearrangement joins TRBV15 to TRBJ1-5, with D perhaps TRBD1 (5 bases). The CDR3 loop spans 17 amino acids. Germline V gene lookup returns CDR1 LNHNV and CDR2 YYDKDF (reference sequence). The V gene lost 5 bases and the J gene lost 4 bases, with 21 bases spanning the gap. The CDR3 reads CATSPAGGARLNQPQHF. DNA for the CDR3: TGTGCCACCAGCCCCGCGGGGGGTGCTCGCCTGAATCAGCCCCAGCATTTT.

The chain joins TRBV27 to TRBJ1-4; D not resolved. The ends were cut back, 7 bases at V and 8 bases at J, with 14 bases in the middle. Germline V gene sequence: CDR1 MNHEY, CDR2 SMNVEV (reference sequence). The CDR3 is 13 amino acids. CDR3 sequence: CASTQRVGEKLFF. CDR3 DNA sequence: TGTGCCAGCACCCAGAGGGTAGGAGAAAAACTGTTTTTT.

The J gene is TRBJ1-2, the V gene TRBV7-9; D remains ambiguous. The CDR3 runs to 12 residues. Trimming pared 0 bases from V and 8 bases from J, leaving 7 bases between. The germline V gene has CDR1 SEHNR and CDR2 FQNEAQ (reference sequence). The CDR3 DNA reads as TGTGCCAGCAGCTTAGCGCGGAAAGGCTACACCTTC. The encoded protein is CASSLARKGYTF.

The J gene is TRBJ1-4, the V gene TRBV30, with a possible D match to TRBD1 (6 bases). Trimming pared 5 bases from V and 0 bases from J, leaving 19 bases between. Germline lookup yields CDR1 GTSNPN and CDR2 SVGIG (reference sequence). This CDR3 has 17 amino acids. This chain's CDR3 is CAWSGLGGGSTNEKLFF. CDR3 nucleotides: TGTGCCTGGTCTGGCTTAGGGGGAGGATCAACTAATGAAAAACTGTTTTTT. Filled out from reference TRBV30 and TRBJ1-4, the complete variable domain reads SQTIHQWPATLVQPVGSPLSLECTVEGTSNPNLYWYRQAAGRGLQLLFYSVGIGQISSEVPQNLSASRPQDRQFILSSKKLLLSDSGFYLCAWSGLGGGSTNEKLFFGSGTQLSVL.

The rearrangement uses TRBV5-1 and TRBJ2-5; 12 nucleotides match TRBD2. J gave up 4 bases and V 3 bases, and 16 bases lay outside the gene matches. Germline CDR1 and CDR2: SGHRS and YFSETQ. The CDR3 consists of 19 residues. CDR3 sequence reads: CASSSGLAGGPSFGETQYF. CDR3 DNA sequence: TGCGCCAGCAGCTCAGGCCTAGCGGGAGGGCCGTCGTTCGGAGAGACCCAGTACTTC. The full variable domain, rest sourced from reference TRBV5-1 and TRBJ2-5, is KAGVTQTPRYLIKTRGQQVTLSCSPISGHRSVSWYQQTPGQGLQFLFEYFSETQRNKGNFPGRFSGRQFSNSRSEMNVSTLELGDSALYLCASSSGLAGGPSFGETQYFGPGTRLLVL.

This sequence joins TRBV19 and TRBJ1-1; TRBD1 matches 8 bases. This CDR3 contains 14 residues. Trimming took 3 bases from V and 5 from J; bases not matched to a gene: 5. Germline CDR1 reads LNHDA; CDR2 reads SQIVND (reference sequence). CDR3 nucleotides: TGTGCCAGTAGTATTCAGGGGGCGCGGACTGAAGCTTTCTTT. Its translation: CASSIQGARTEAFF.

The chain joins TRBV20-1 to TRBJ2-3; 9 bases fit TRBD2. J lost 6 bases, V lost 3 bases, and 13 bases had no gene match. Germline V CDR1 and CDR2: DFQATT, SNEGSKA (reference sequence). This CDR3 contains 16 residues. The CDR3 bases are TGCAGTGCTAGTTCATCGGCGGGAGGGCTTTCGGATACGCAGTATTTT. Its translation is CSASSSAGGLSDTQYF.

In this sample, this clone turned up a few times. The CDR3: CASSDWRISGNTIYF. The CDR3 nucleotides are TGTGCCAGCAGTGACTGGCGGATCTCTGGAAACACCATATATTTT. This chain links TRBV2 with TRBJ1-3; D gene ambiguous. The CDR3 has 15 amino acids. Trimming took off 3 bases at V and 0 bases at J, with 9 bases between the two ends. From germline, CDR1 is SNHLY and CDR2 FYNNEI.

The genes are TRBV19 and TRBJ1-3; TRBD1 agrees at 7 bases. The J segment lost 1 base and the V segment lost 0 bases, leaving 9 bases of the junction unmatched. Germline CDR1 and CDR2: LNHDA and SQIVND (reference sequence). The CDR3 extends over 18 amino acids. As DNA, the CDR3 is TGTGCCAGTAGTATAGATCTTAAAGGGGGCTCATCTGGAAACACCATATATTTT. It yields the protein CASSIDLKGGSSGNTIYF.

The chain is built from TRBV2 and TRBJ1-2, with 7 bases fitting TRBD1. CDR3 length equals 14 residues. Germline trimming cut 10 bases from V and 5 bases from J; bases unmatched to any gene: 13. Germline V gene sequence: CDR1 SNHLY, CDR2 FYNNEI. The CDR3 protein is CATLDQGGGYGYTF. In nucleotides, the CDR3 is TGTGCCACCCTAGACCAGGGGGGTGGGTATGGCTACACCTTC.

CDR3 amino acids: CASSSHPTGGMGDTQYF. The CDR3, as DNA: TGTGCCAGCAGCTCCCACCCGACAGGGGGCATGGGAGATACGCAGTATTTT. This chain connects TRBV5-4 to TRBJ2-3, with 10 bases aligning to TRBD1. The germline V gene has CDR1 SGHNT and CDR2 YYREEE (reference sequence). The CDR3 runs to 17 residues. The J segment lost 5 bases and the V segment lost 3 bases, leaving 12 bases of the junction unmatched. Full variable domain (remainder filled in from reference TRBV5-4 and TRBJ2-3): ETGVTQSPTHLIKTRGQQVTLRCSSQSGHNTVSWYQQALGQGPQFIFQYYREEENGRGNFPPRFSGLQFPNYSSELNVNALELDDSALYLCASSSHPTGGMGDTQYFGPGTRLTVL.

The chain employs TRBV10-2 and TRBJ1-4; D is perhaps TRBD1 (6 bases). V was shortened by 4 bases and J by 13 bases, with 19 bases between the two germline ends. The CDR3 spans 14 residues. From germline, CDR1 is WSHSY and CDR2 SAAADI. CDR3 residues: CASSGPDRLTRLFF. The CDR3 DNA reads as TGCGCCAGCAGTGGACCAGACAGGTTAACGAGACTGTTTTTT.

The V and J genes are TRBV12-3 or TRBV12-4 and TRBJ1-2; perhaps TRBD1 as D (6 bases). The CDR3 extends over 12 amino acids. Trimming pared 5 bases from V and 8 bases from J, leaving 12 bases between. This CDR3 reads CASSQQGWGYTF. CDR3 sequence (DNA): TGTGCCAGCAGTCAACAGGGTTGGGGCTACACCTTC.

The chain joins TRBV7-3 to TRBJ1-1; 8 bases align to TRBD1. V was clipped by 5 bases and J by 0 bases; unmatched bases: 5. CDR3 size: 15 residues. Looked up from germline, CDR1 is SGHTA and CDR2 is FQGTGA. The CDR3 sequence: CASSPRTGLNTEAFF. Here the CDR3 DNA reads TGTGCCAGCAGCCCCCGGACAGGGCTGAACACTGAAGCTTTCTTT.

J is TRBJ2-1 and V is TRBV13, with TRBD2 matching over 9 bases. V lost 0 bases to trimming and J lost 8 bases; unmatched junction nucleotides: 8. Germline V gene sequence: CDR1 PRHDT, CDR2 FYEKMQ (reference sequence). The CDR3 spans 16 residues. The CDR3 nucleotides are TGTGCCAGCAGCTTAGGAGCGGGAGGCCCGGGGGATGAGCAGTTCTTC. Amino acids: CASSLGAGGPGDEQFF. Full variable domain (outside the CDR3, taken from reference TRBV13 and TRBJ2-1): AAGVIQSPRHLIKEKRETATLKCYPIPRHDTVYWYQQGPGQDPQFLISFYEKMQSDKGSIPDRFSAQQFSDYHSELNMSSLELGDSALYFCASSLGAGGPGDEQFFGPGTRLTVL.

In regard to this clone: Within the sample, other DNA sequences also encode this same CDR3. The chain carries TRBV12-3 or TRBV12-4 and TRBJ1-2; the D is unclear. The CDR3 runs 12 residues. V shed 5 bases and J shed 2 bases, with 6 bases lying between them. CDR3 DNA: TGTGCCAGCAGTCCAACGAACTATGGCTACACCTTC. It is translated as CASSPTNYGYTF.

V and J are TRBV7-3 and TRBJ2-5, with 7 positions matching TRBD1. Germline trimming cut 5 bases from V and 2 bases from J; bases unmatched to any gene: 8. The CDR3 contains 15 residues. Germline V gene lookup returns CDR1 SGHTA and CDR2 FQGTGA. CDR3 residues: CASSAFGTDQETQYF. DNA of the CDR3: TGTGCCAGCAGCGCCTTTGGGACAGATCAAGAGACCCAGTACTTC.

The chain couples TRBV7-9 to TRBJ1-1, with D possibly matching TRBD1 (6 bases). CDR1 is SEHNR and CDR2 is FQNEAQ in the germline V gene (reference sequence). This CDR3 is built from 14 residues. Trimming left V 6 bases short and J 0 bases short, with 11 bases between. The CDR3 loop reads CASREGGMNTEAFF. As DNA, the CDR3 is TGTGCCAGCAGGGAAGGGGGAATGAACACTGAAGCTTTCTTT.

This chain uses TRBV4-1 with TRBJ1-2; 7 bases are a match to TRBD1. The CDR3 is 16 residues long. From germline, CDR1 is MGHRA and CDR2 YSYEKL. J gave up 2 bases and V 2 bases, and 8 bases lay outside the gene matches. This CDR3 reads CASSQPVTGFNYGYTF. The CDR3 DNA reads as TGCGCCAGCAGCCAACCCGTGACAGGGTTCAACTATGGCTACACCTTC.

The V gene is TRBV7-2, the J gene TRBJ2-1; 8 bases are shared with TRBD2. J lost 6 bases, V lost 3 bases, and 13 bases had no gene match. Germline V gene sequence: CDR1 SGHTA, CDR2 FQGNSA. This CDR3 region has 17 residues. This CDR3 is CASSFPPGGLPSNEQFF. The CDR3 DNA reads as TGTGCCAGCAGCTTTCCCCCGGGGGGGCTCCCAAGCAATGAGCAGTTCTTC.

The CDR3 here is CASSQAGGGLFF. In DNA, the CDR3 is TGTGCCAGCAGCCAAGCGGGGGGAGGGCTGTTTTTT. The chain employs TRBV4-2 and TRBJ2-2; 7 bases map to TRBD2. The CDR3 extends over 12 amino acids. Germline values: CDR1 LGHNA, CDR2 YNFKEQ. With V trimmed by 1 base and J by 13 bases, 3 bases remained unmatched.

V is TRBV5-1 and J is TRBJ2-2, with TRBD1 identical over 7 bases. Germline CDR1 SGHRS, CDR2 YFSETQ. CDR3 length: 14 residues. With 4 bases clipped from V and 7 bases from J, the junction kept 7 bases outside the gene matches. The CDR3 DNA reads as TGCGCCAGCAGCGCCCTGACAGGGATCGGGGAGCTGTTTTTT. It yields the protein CASSALTGIGELFF.

DNA for the CDR3: TGTGCCAGAAGCCGGTTCGTCGTCAGAAACTACGAGCAGTACGTC. It specifies CARSRFVVRNYEQYV. The chain has TRBV5-3 and TRBJ2-7; D unclear. TRBV5-3 is classed as an ORF, of uncertain function. With 4 bases removed from V and 3 bases from J, the gap between germline ends came to 17 bases. CDR3 size: 15 residues.

The chain combines TRBV29-1 with TRBJ2-2; D possibly corresponds to TRBD1 (6 bases). V was trimmed by 4 bases and J by 3 bases, leaving 27 bases between them. Germline assignment: CDR1 SQVTM and CDR2 ANQGSEA. The CDR3 length is 19 residues. Here the CDR3 DNA reads TGCAGCGTTGCCCTAACCCCCTTGACAGGACTCGGATACACCGGGGAGCTGTTTTTT. Residues: CSVALTPLTGLGYTGELFF.

V and J are TRBV28 and TRBJ1-2; TRBD1 is a possible D gene (6 bases). The CDR3 has 13 residues. Trimming took off 2 bases at V and 4 bases at J, with 8 bases between the two ends. Germline CDR1 MDHEN, CDR2 SYDVKM. CDR3 region: CASSLRGIYGYTF. CDR3 bases: TGTGCCAGCAGTTTAAGGGGGATCTATGGCTACACCTTC.

The chain is built from TRBV7-7 and TRBJ2-5; 8 bases align to TRBD2. This CDR3 is built from 16 residues. Unmatched junction bases numbered 10, after V lost 5 bases and J lost 2 bases. Germline V lookup: CDR1 SSHAT, CDR2 FNYEAQ (reference sequence). CDR3 region: CASSLGPASGQETQYF. The CDR3 region has the DNA TGTGCCAGCAGCCTAGGCCCGGCTAGCGGGCAAGAGACCCAGTACTTC.

The chain joins TRBV5-6 to TRBJ2-5, with D unclear. The CDR3 is made up of 11 amino acids. V lost 4 bases and J 1 base, leaving 2 bases between the germline ends. The germline V gene encodes CDR1 SGHDT and CDR2 YYEEEE. CDR3 sequence reads: CASSIQETQYF. The CDR3 region has the DNA TGTGCCAGCAGCATCCAAGAGACCCAGTACTTC.